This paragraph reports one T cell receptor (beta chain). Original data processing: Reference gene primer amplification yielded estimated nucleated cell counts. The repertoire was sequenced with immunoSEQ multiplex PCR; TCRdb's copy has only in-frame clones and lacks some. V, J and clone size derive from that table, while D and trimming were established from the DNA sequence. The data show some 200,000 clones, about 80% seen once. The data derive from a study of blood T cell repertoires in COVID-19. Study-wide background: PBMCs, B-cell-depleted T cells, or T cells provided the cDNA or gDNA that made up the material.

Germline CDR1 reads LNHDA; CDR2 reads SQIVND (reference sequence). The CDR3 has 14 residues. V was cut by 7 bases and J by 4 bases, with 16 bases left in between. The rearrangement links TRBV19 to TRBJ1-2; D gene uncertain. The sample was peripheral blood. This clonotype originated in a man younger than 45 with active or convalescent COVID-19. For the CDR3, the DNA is TGTGCCAGTACTTGGACTGCCCCGGGCTATGGCTACACCTTC. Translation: CASTWTAPGYGYTF.